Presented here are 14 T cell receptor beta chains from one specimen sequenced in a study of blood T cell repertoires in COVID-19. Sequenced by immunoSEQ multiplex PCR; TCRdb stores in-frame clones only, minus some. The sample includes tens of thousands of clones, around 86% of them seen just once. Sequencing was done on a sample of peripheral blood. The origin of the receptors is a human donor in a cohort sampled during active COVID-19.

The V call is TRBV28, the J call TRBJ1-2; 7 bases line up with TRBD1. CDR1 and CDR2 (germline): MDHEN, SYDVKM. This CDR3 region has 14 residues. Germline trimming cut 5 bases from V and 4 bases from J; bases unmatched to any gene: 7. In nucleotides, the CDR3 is TGTGCCAGCAGTGCCCAGGGACAGCTCTATGGCTACACCTTC. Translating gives CASSAQGQLYGYTF.

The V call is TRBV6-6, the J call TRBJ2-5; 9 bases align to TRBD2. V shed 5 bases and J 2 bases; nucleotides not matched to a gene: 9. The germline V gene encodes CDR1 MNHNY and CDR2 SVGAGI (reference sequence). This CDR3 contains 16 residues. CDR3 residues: CASSLGVSGGQETQYF. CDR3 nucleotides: TGTGCCAGCAGTCTCGGTGTTAGCGGGGGACAAGAGACCCAGTACTTC.

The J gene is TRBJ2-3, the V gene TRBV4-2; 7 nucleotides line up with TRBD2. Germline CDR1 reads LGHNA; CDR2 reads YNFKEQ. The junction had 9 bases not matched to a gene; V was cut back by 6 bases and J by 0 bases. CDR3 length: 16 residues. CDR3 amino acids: CASSPRAGPSTDTQYF. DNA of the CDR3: TGTGCCAGCAGTCCAAGAGCGGGGCCTAGCACAGATACGCAGTATTTT.

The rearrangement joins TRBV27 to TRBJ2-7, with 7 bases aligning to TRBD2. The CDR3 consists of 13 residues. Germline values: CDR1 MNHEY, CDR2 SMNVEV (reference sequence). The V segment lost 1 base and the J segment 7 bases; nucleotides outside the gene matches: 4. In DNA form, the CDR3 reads TGTGCCAGCAGTTTATGGTCAGCGGGAGAGCAGTACTTC. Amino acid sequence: CASSLWSAGEQYF.

The CDR3 spells CASSPPGGSNQPQHF. In DNA, the CDR3 is TGTGCCAGCTCACCACCAGGGGGAAGCAATCAGCCCCAGCATTTT. The rearrangement uses TRBV18 and TRBJ1-5; maybe TRBD1 (6 bases). This CDR3 contains 15 residues. V gave up 0 bases and J gave up 1 base, with 7 bases separating them. Germline lookup yields CDR1 KGHSH and CDR2 LQKENI.

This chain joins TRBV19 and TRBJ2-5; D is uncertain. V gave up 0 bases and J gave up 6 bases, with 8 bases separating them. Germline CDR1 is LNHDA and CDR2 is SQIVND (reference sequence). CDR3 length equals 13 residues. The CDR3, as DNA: TGTGCCAGTAGTATAGATCATCCCCAGACCCAGTACTTC. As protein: CASSIDHPQTQYF. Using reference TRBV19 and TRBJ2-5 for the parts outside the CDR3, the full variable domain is DGGITQSPKYLFRKEGQNVTLSCEQNLNHDAMYWYRQDPGQGLRLIYYSQIVNDFQKGDIAEGYSVSREKKESFPLTVTSAQKNPTAFYLCASSIDHPQTQYFGPGTRLLVL.

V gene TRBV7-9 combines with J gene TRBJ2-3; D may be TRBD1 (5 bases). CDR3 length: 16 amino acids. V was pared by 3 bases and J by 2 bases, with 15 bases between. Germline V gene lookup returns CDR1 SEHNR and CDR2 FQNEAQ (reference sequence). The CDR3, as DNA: TGTGCCAGCAGCTTGGGCGACAGAACCTCCACAGATACGCAGTATTTT. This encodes CASSLGDRTSTDTQYF.

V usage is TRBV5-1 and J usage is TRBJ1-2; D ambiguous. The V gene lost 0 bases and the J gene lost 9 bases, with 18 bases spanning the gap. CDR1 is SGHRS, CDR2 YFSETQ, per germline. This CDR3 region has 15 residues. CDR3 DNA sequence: TGCGCCAGCAGCTTGGCTCTTCTCCAACCTGAGAGCTACACCTTC. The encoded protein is CASSLALLQPESYTF.

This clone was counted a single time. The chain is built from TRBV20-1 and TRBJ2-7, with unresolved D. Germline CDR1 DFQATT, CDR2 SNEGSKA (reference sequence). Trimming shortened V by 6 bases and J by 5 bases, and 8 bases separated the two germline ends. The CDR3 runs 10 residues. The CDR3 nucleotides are TGCAGTGCCACGGGTAACGAGCAGTACTTC. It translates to CSATGNEQYF.

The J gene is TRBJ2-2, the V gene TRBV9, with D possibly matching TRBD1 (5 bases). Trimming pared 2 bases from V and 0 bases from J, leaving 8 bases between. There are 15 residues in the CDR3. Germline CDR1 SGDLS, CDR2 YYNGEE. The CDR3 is CASSVGHANTGELFF. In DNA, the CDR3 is TGTGCCAGCAGCGTTGGACACGCGAACACCGGGGAGCTGTTTTTT.

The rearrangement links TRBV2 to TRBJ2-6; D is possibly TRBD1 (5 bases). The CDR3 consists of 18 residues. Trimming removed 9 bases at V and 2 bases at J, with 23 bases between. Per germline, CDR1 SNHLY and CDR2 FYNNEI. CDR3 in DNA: TGTGCCAGTCATCTGACAGCAGTCCTCGGCGCTGGGGCCAACGTCCTGACTTTC. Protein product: CASHLTAVLGAGANVLTF. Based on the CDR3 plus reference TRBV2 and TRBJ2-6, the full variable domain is EPEVTQTPSHQVTQMGQEVILRCVPISNHLYFYWYRQILGQKVEFLVSFYNNEISEKSEIFDDQFSVERPDGSNFTLKIRSTKLEDSAMYFCASHLTAVLGAGANVLTFGAGSRLTVL.

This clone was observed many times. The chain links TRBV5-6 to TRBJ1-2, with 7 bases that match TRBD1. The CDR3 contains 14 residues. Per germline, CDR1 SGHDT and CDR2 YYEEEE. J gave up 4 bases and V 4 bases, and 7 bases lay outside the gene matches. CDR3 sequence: CASSQRDRFYGYTF. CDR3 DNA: TGTGCCAGCAGCCAGAGGGACAGATTCTATGGCTACACCTTC.

Written as DNA, the CDR3 is TGTGCCAGCAGAGACGGGGTTCCGAACACTGAAGCTTTCTTT. It encodes CASRDGVPNTEAFF. The chain has TRBV7-9 and TRBJ1-1; no definite D call. The CDR3 has 14 residues. V was clipped by 6 bases and J by 1 base, with 12 bases between them. Germline CDR1 reads SEHNR; CDR2 reads FQNEAQ (reference sequence).

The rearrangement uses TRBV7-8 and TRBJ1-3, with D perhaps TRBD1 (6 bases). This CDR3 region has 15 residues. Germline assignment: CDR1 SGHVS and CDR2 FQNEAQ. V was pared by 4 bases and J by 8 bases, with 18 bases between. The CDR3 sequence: CASSYRDKGLDTIYF. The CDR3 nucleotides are TGTGCCAGCAGCTACCGGGACAAGGGGCTTGACACCATATATTTT.